Listed here are 14 T cell receptor beta chains from one sample, sequenced in a study of Ad26.COV2.S vaccination and SARS-CoV-2 variants. Sample treatment: 15 to 20 received Ad26.COV2.S at low or high dose, single or two shots; several received placebo; per-sample allocation not given. Sampling took place 63 days after the first vaccine or placebo injection. Profiling relied on immunoSEQ multiplex PCR, and the TCRdb table lists in-frame clones only, not all of them. Of around 340,000 clones listed, more than 85% are singletons. The material sequenced was peripheral blood, taken in a trial of Ad26.COV2.S vaccine versus placebo. All receptors come from a person aged 18-60 years who received the Ad26.COV2.S COVID-19 vaccine or a placebo.

This clone has just a few counts. The V gene is TRBV28, the J gene TRBJ1-1; the D gene is possibly TRBD1 (6 bases). Trimming pared 7 bases from V and 3 bases from J, leaving 9 bases between. The CDR3 is 12 residues long. Germline CDR1 and CDR2: MDHEN and SYDVKM. The CDR3 protein is CASKGGDTEAFF. In nucleotides, the CDR3 is TGTGCCAGCAAGGGGGGCGACACTGAAGCTTTCTTT.

The chain is built from TRBV5-1 and TRBJ2-5; TRBD1 is a possible D gene (5 bases). Germline-derived CDR1 and CDR2 are SGHRS and YFSETQ. Between the trimmed V and J ends, which lost 4 bases and 3 bases, there was a span of 13 bases. The length of the CDR3 is 14 residues. CDR3 residues: CASSPAGYEETQYF. The CDR3, as DNA: TGCGCCAGCAGCCCCGCAGGGTACGAAGAGACCCAGTACTTC.

The gene calls are TRBV7-3 and TRBJ2-3; D remains ambiguous. The CDR3 runs to 15 residues. CDR1 is SGHTA, CDR2 FQGTGA, per germline. V gave up 0 bases and J gave up 1 base, with 8 bases separating them. The CDR3 loop reads CASSLTGRCTDTQYF. For the CDR3, the DNA is TGTGCCAGCAGCTTAACCGGCAGATGCACAGATACGCAGTATTTT.

The V and J genes are TRBV30 and TRBJ2-2; 9 bases agree with TRBD1. Germline CDR1 and CDR2: GTSNPN and SVGIG (reference sequence). The CDR3 is made up of 14 amino acids. The V segment lost 4 bases and the J segment 8 bases; nucleotides outside the gene matches: 8. CDR3 nucleotide sequence: TGTGCCTGGAAATTGGACAGGGGCAAAGGGGAGCTGTTTTTT. Translation gives CAWKLDRGKGELFF.

The chain employs TRBV9 and TRBJ1-2; a weak D match, TRBD1 (6 bases). V lost 0 bases, J lost 3 bases, and 15 bases lay in between. Germline V gene sequence: CDR1 SGDLS, CDR2 YYNGEE. This CDR3 spans 16 amino acids. The CDR3 region has the DNA TGTGCCAGCAGCGTAGGTGGAGGGGGGCGCGACTATGGCTACACCTTC. Translation gives CASSVGGGGRDYGYTF.

This clone was seen once. This chain links TRBV20-1 with TRBJ2-1; 12 bases fit TRBD2. The germline gives CDR1 DFQATT, CDR2 SNEGSKA (reference sequence). Losses at the gene ends were 3 bases for V and 7 bases for J; bases not matched to a gene: 7. The CDR3 loop spans 15 amino acids. The CDR3 region is CSASRATSGSNEQFF. The CDR3 DNA is TGCAGTGCTAGTCGTGCGACTAGCGGGAGTAATGAGCAGTTCTTC.

The chain employs TRBV6-5 and TRBJ1-5; D not resolved. CDR3 length: 12 amino acids. Trimming shortened V by 6 bases and J by 1 base, and 4 bases separated the two germline ends. The germline V gene encodes CDR1 MNHEY and CDR2 SVGAGI. CDR3 region: CASRDSNQPQHF. The CDR3 coding sequence is TGTGCCAGCAGGGACAGCAATCAGCCCCAGCATTTT.

The chain uses TRBV9 and TRBJ2-2; perhaps TRBD1 as D (7 bases). Between the trimmed V and J ends, which lost 3 bases and 0 bases, there was a span of 15 bases. Germline CDR1 SGDLS, CDR2 YYNGEE. CDR3 length equals 17 residues. The chain's CDR3 is CASSARTGLTNTGELFF. The CDR3 region has the DNA TGTGCCAGCAGCGCGAGGACAGGACTAACGAACACCGGGGAGCTGTTTTTT.

The chain couples TRBV7-9 to TRBJ1-5, with 8 bases aligning to TRBD1. The J segment lost 5 bases and the V segment lost 5 bases, leaving 17 bases of the junction unmatched. The CDR3 is made up of 18 amino acids. The germline V gene has CDR1 SEHNR and CDR2 FQNEAQ (reference sequence). CDR3 sequence: CASSTISGNQGAHQPQHF. CDR3 nucleotides: TGTGCCAGCAGCACCATCTCTGGGAACCAGGGGGCCCATCAGCCCCAGCATTTT. The full variable domain, its missing parts supplied by reference TRBV7-9 and TRBJ1-5, is DTGVSQNPRHKITKRGQNVTFRCDPISEHNRLYWYRQTLGQGPEFLTYFQNEAQLEKSRLLSDRFSAERPKGSFSTLEIQRTEQGDSAMYLCASSTISGNQGAHQPQHFGDGTRLSIL.

The chain employs TRBV30 and TRBJ2-5, with 10 bases that match TRBD2. J lost 4 bases, V lost 0 bases, and 8 bases had no gene match. The CDR3 loop spans 16 amino acids. Per the germline V gene, CDR1 is GTSNPN and CDR2 is SVGIG (reference sequence). The CDR3 here is CAWSVPSGSWVETQYF. The CDR3 DNA follows: TGTGCCTGGAGTGTGCCTAGCGGGAGTTGGGTAGAGACCCAGTACTTC.

The chain combines TRBV5-1 with TRBJ2-2; TRBD1 matches 11 bases. The CDR3 spans 14 residues. The germline V gene has CDR1 SGHRS and CDR2 YFSETQ. Trimming cost V 5 bases and J 5 bases; bases outside gene matches: 2. For the CDR3, the DNA is TGCGCCAGCAGGGACAGGGGGCGGACCGGGGAGCTGTTTTTT. It encodes CASRDRGRTGELFF. Variable domain in full (rest from reference TRBV5-1 and TRBJ2-2): KAGVTQTPRYLIKTRGQQVTLSCSPISGHRSVSWYQQTPGQGLQFLFEYFSETQRNKGNFPGRFSGRQFSNSRSEMNVSTLELGDSALYLCASRDRGRTGELFFGEGSRLTVL.

As for this clone: At the DNA level, this CDR3 is encoded by other sequences in the same sample as well. J is TRBJ2-3 and V is TRBV5-1, with 9 bases identical to TRBD2. Germline V gene sequence: CDR1 SGHRS, CDR2 YFSETQ. Trimming took 3 bases from V and 1 from J; bases not matched to a gene: 3. The CDR3 has 15 residues. The CDR3 is CASSSLAGGTDTQYF. CDR3 DNA sequence: TGCGCCAGCAGCTCGTTAGCGGGGGGCACAGATACGCAGTATTTT.

This clone has a handful of counts. The chain combines TRBV27 with TRBJ2-7; 12 nucleotides match TRBD2. This CDR3 has 15 residues. CDR1 is MNHEY and CDR2 is SMNVEV in the germline V gene (reference sequence). Trimming removed 0 bases from V and 3 bases from J; junction bases left unmatched: 0. The CDR3 spells CASSLSLAGGYEQYF. CDR3 nucleotides: TGTGCCAGCAGTTTATCACTAGCGGGAGGCTACGAGCAGTACTTC.

This sequence joins TRBV14 and TRBJ2-1, with D hard to call. The CDR3 is 14 residues long. Trimming removed 4 bases at V and 5 bases at J, with 12 bases between. Per germline, CDR1 SGHDN and CDR2 FVKESK. CDR3 residues: CASSPDGLNNEQFF. For the CDR3, the DNA is TGTGCCAGCAGCCCCGACGGCTTGAACAATGAGCAGTTCTTC.